This entry is about one T cell receptor beta chain. The V end lost 1 base, the J end lost 5 bases, and 7 bases lay between the germline ends. The CDR3 sequence is 12 residues long. In germline, CDR1 is SGHRS, CDR2 YFSETQ. Generated by immunoSEQ multiplex PCR, the TCRdb table keeps only in-frame clones and is missing some. Among approximately 99,000 clones, more than 90% were seen once, and the ten largest hold 0.67%. These data come from a study of cytomegalovirus exposure and HLA in healthy donors. Sequenced material: PBMCs. This TCR derives from a woman younger than 35 in good health and CMV-seronegative. The rearrangement links TRBV5-1 to TRBJ2-7; D perhaps matches TRBD2 (6 bases). CDR3 amino acids: CASSLWEDEQYF. DNA for the CDR3: TGCGCCAGCAGCTTGTGGGAGGACGAGCAGTACTTC. Complete variable domain (other parts from reference TRBV5-1 and TRBJ2-7): KAGVTQTPRYLIKTRGQQVTLSCSPISGHRSVSWYQQTPGQGLQFLFEYFSETQRNKGNFPGRFSGRQFSNSRSEMNVSTLELGDSALYLCASSLWEDEQYFGPGTRLTVT.